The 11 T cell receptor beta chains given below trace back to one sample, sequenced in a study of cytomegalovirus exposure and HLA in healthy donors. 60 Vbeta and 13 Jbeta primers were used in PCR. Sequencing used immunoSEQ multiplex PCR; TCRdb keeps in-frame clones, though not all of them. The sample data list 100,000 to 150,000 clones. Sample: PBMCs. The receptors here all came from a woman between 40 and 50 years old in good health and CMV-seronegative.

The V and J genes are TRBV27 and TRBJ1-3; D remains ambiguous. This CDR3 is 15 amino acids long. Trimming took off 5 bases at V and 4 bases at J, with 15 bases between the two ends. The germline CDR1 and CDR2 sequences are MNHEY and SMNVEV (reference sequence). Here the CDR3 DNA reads TGTGCCAGCAGTCTCCCGGACGGGATCGGAAACACCATATATTTT. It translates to CASSLPDGIGNTIYF.

CDR3 sequence reads: CASKAQANTIYF. The DNA for the CDR3 is TGTGCCTCCAAGGCGCAGGCTAACACCATATATTTT. The chain has TRBV6-1 and TRBJ1-3; no clear D. The CDR3 runs 12 residues. From germline, CDR1 is MNHNS and CDR2 SASEGT. V was pared by 11 bases and J by 7 bases, with 15 bases between.

The CDR3 DNA sequence: TGTGCCAGCATAGTTCCATCTGGAAACACCATATATTTT. It codes for CASIVPSGNTIYF. The V gene is TRBV28, the J gene TRBJ1-3; D uncertain. CDR3 size: 13 residues. The V gene's germline CDR1 is MDHEN and CDR2 SYDVKM. Trimming took off 7 bases at V and 1 base at J, with 8 bases between the two ends.

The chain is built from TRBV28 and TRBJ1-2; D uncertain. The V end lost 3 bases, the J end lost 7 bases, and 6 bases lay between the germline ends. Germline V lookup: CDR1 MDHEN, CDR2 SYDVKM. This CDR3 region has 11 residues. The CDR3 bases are TGTGCCAGCAGTTTCCGGGGTGGCTACACCTTC. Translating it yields CASSFRGGYTF.

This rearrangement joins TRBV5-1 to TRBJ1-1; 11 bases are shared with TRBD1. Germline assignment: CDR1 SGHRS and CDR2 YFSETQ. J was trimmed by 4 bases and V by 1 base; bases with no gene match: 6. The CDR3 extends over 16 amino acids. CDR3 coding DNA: TGCGCCAGCAGCTTGAGGACAGGGGGCCGGAGCACTGAAGCTTTCTTT. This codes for CASSLRTGGRSTEAFF.

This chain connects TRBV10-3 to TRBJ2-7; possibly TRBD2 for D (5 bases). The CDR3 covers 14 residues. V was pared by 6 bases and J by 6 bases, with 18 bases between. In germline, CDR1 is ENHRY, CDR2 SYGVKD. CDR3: CAIRTGIPFGEQYF. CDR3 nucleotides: TGTGCCATCAGAACCGGGATACCCTTCGGCGAGCAGTACTTC.

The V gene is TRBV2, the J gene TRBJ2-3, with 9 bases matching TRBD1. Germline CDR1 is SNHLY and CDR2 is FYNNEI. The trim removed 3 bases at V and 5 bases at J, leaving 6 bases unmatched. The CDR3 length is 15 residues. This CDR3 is CASSEGTGRIDTQYF. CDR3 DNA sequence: TGTGCCAGCAGTGAGGGGACAGGGCGGATAGATACGCAGTATTTT.

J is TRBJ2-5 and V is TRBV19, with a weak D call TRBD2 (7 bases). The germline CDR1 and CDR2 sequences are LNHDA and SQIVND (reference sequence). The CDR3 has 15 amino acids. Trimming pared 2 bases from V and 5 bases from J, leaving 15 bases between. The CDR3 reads CASSIRGGPGETQYF. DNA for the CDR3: TGTGCCAGTAGTATAAGGGGGGGCCCTGGCGAGACCCAGTACTTC.

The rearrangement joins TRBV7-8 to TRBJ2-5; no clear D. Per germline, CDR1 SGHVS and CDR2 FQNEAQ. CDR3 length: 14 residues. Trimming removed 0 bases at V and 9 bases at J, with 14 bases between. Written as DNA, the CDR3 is TGTGCCAGCAGCTTAGCCCTGGGCAATCTGGCCCAGTACTTC. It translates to CASSLALGNLAQYF.

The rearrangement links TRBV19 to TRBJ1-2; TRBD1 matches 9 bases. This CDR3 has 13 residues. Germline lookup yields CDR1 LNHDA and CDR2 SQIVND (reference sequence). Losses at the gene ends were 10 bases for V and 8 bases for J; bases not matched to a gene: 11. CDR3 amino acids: CATEDRGPGGYTF. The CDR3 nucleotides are TGTGCCACTGAGGACAGGGGACCCGGGGGCTACACCTTC. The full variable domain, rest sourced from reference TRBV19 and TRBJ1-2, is DGGITQSPKYLFRKEGQNVTLSCEQNLNHDAMYWYRQDPGQGLRLIYYSQIVNDFQKGDIAEGYSVSREKKESFPLTVTSAQKNPTAFYLCATEDRGPGGYTFGSGTRLTVV.

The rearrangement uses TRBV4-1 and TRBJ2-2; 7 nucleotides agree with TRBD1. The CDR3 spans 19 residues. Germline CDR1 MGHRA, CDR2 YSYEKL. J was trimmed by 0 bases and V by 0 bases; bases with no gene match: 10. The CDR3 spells CASSQDQSRTGSNTGELFF. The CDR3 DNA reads TGCGCCAGCAGCCAAGATCAGTCTCGGACAGGATCGAACACCGGGGAGCTGTTTTTT.